These 7 T cell receptor beta chains share one sample of origin, sequenced in a study of STAT5B mutations in CD4+ large granular lymphocyte leukemia. Method: immunoSEQ multiplex PCR; TCRdb's copy keeps in-frame clones and lacks some. The repertoire includes about 38,000 clones, approximately 85% of them detected once, and less than 1.5% sits in the top ten. The sequenced sample was CD4+ T cells from blood buffy coats. The receptors originated from a human donor in good health.

The chain combines TRBV10-2 with TRBJ1-1; D is undetermined. This CDR3 is 13 amino acids long. Trimming pared 3 bases from V and 1 base from J, leaving 6 bases between. Germline assignment: CDR1 WSHSY and CDR2 SAAADI. This CDR3 is CASSETANTEAFF. CDR3 nucleotides: TGCGCCAGCAGTGAAACGGCGAACACTGAAGCTTTCTTT.

The chain is built from TRBV6-5 and TRBJ2-3; D call uncertain. Germline V gene lookup returns CDR1 MNHEY and CDR2 SVGAGI. V gave up 4 bases and J gave up 2 bases, with 10 bases separating them. The CDR3 runs 14 residues. CDR3 loop: CASSSPPLTDTQYF. In DNA form, the CDR3 reads TGTGCCAGCAGTTCACCCCCCCTCACAGATACGCAGTATTTT.

The V call is TRBV6-6, the J call TRBJ2-5; no reliable D call. Trimming pared 4 bases from V and 2 bases from J, leaving 11 bases between. Germline CDR1 and CDR2: MNHNY and SVGAGI (reference sequence). CDR3 length equals 14 residues. CDR3 amino acids: CASSSGQAQETQYF. The CDR3 region has the DNA TGTGCCAGCAGTTCCGGGCAGGCGCAAGAGACCCAGTACTTC.

This chain uses TRBV11-2 with TRBJ1-1; D remains ambiguous. Germline V gene data show CDR1 as SGHAT and CDR2 as FQNNGV. This CDR3 has 15 amino acids. The V and J ends lost 3 bases and 1 base respectively, with 12 bases between them. The CDR3 sequence: CASSFLSMGNTEAFF. CDR3 sequence (DNA): TGTGCCAGCAGCTTTTTATCCATGGGGAACACTGAAGCTTTCTTT. The full variable domain, with the rest looked up from reference TRBV11-2 and TRBJ1-1, is EAGVAQSPRYKIIEKRQSVAFWCNPISGHATLYWYQQILGQGPKLLIQFQNNGVVDDSQLPKDRFSAERLKGVDSTLKIQPAKLEDSAVYLCASSFLSMGNTEAFFGQGTRLTVV.

V usage is TRBV5-1 and J usage is TRBJ2-3; 10 positions agree with TRBD2. Germline CDR1 and CDR2: SGHRS and YFSETQ. The CDR3 length is 15 residues. Trimming took 5 bases from V and 1 from J; bases not matched to a gene: 4. CDR3: CASRFLAGGTDTQYF. CDR3 DNA: TGCGCCAGCAGATTTCTAGCGGGGGGCACAGATACGCAGTATTTT.

The chain uses TRBV19 and TRBJ2-3; D may match TRBD1 or TRBD2 (6 bases each). The germline V gene encodes CDR1 LNHDA and CDR2 SQIVND (reference sequence). This CDR3 contains 15 residues. The V gene lost 7 bases and the J gene lost 1 base, with 15 bases spanning the gap. In nucleotides, the CDR3 is TGTGCCAGTACCCCCTGGGGGGCCCGCACAGATACGCAGTATTTT. Encoded protein: CASTPWGARTDTQYF.

The chain is built from TRBV11-2 and TRBJ2-7; D assignment may be TRBD1 or TRBD2 (5 bases each). The germline gives CDR1 SGHAT, CDR2 FQNNGV. The CDR3 sequence is 14 residues long. Trimming shortened V by 11 bases and J by 4 bases, and 21 bases separated the two germline ends. Here the CDR3 DNA reads TGTGCCCCACTAGGGTCGGGACGGGGTTACGAGCAGTACTTC. Its translation: CAPLGSGRGYEQYF.